The next 32 T cell receptor beta chains were all read from a single sample in a study of identical twins. Each CDR3 protein is one row after TCRdb ran MiXCR on the 5' RACE reads. There are 250,000 to 300,000 distinct CDR3 sequences in the sample; roughly 8% occur only once, and around 3% lies in the top ten. The same specimen was also included in a second study, on yellow fever vaccine responses in identical twins.

Sequencing input: CD8+ T cells sorted from blood. These receptors originate from a young woman in good health.

CDR3 in DNA: TGTGCCAGCAGCTCTTGGATGGGCACAGATACGCAGTATTTT. The encoded protein is CASSSWMGTDTQYF. J is TRBJ2-3 and V is TRBV11-2; no reliable D call. V shed 4 bases and J shed 1 base, with 9 bases lying between them. Per germline, CDR1 SGHAT and CDR2 FQNNGV. The CDR3 contains 14 residues.

This clonotype was found a few times. The rearrangement joins TRBV7-9 to TRBJ2-7, with a tentative D call TRBD1 (6 bases). Trimming pared 5 bases from V and 6 bases from J, leaving 11 bases between. The CDR3 is 12 residues long. The germline gives CDR1 SEHNR, CDR2 FQNEAQ (reference sequence). As DNA, the CDR3 is TGTGCCAGCAGCAAGGGACACGGCGAGCAGTACTTC. Its translation: CASSKGHGEQYF.

This chain connects TRBV7-9 to TRBJ2-1; no firm D call. V lost 1 base, J lost 0 bases, and 4 bases lay in between. The CDR3 is made up of 14 amino acids. Germline CDR1 SEHNR, CDR2 FQNEAQ (reference sequence). The CDR3 DNA reads as TGTGCCAGCAGCTTAGAAAACTCCTACAATGAGCAGTTCTTC. This sequence encodes CASSLENSYNEQFF.

This clonotype was observed a handful of times. The V gene is TRBV12-3 or TRBV12-4, the J gene TRBJ2-7; 7 bases align to TRBD1. This CDR3 comprises 14 residues. V gave up 2 bases and J gave up 1 base; unmatched junction bases: 2. CDR3 amino acids: CASSLRQGSYEQYF. The DNA of the CDR3 is TGTGCCAGCAGTTTACGACAGGGTTCCTACGAGCAGTACTTC.

The chain recombines TRBV27 with TRBJ2-3, with D perhaps TRBD1 (6 bases). The CDR3 totals 14 residues. CDR1 is MNHEY and CDR2 is SMNVEV in the germline V gene (reference sequence). Deletions cut 4 bases from V and 3 bases from J, with 11 bases between. The CDR3 reads CASSSRGRTDTQYF. Here the CDR3 DNA reads TGTGCCAGCAGTTCCAGGGGACGAACAGATACGCAGTATTTT.

DNA of the CDR3: TGCGCCAGCAGCCAAGGACGGGGGGCGGCTACGACAGATCAAGAGACCCAGTACTTC. Encoded protein: CASSQGRGAATTDQETQYF. The chain combines TRBV4-1 with TRBJ2-5; the D gene is possibly TRBD2 (7 bases). The CDR3 consists of 19 residues. V was pared by 1 base and J by 2 bases, with 23 bases between. From germline, CDR1 is MGHRA and CDR2 YSYEKL.

This clonotype was observed a handful of times. The V and J genes are TRBV29-1 and TRBJ1-1; 9 bases match TRBD1. The J segment lost 0 bases and the V segment lost 6 bases, leaving 2 bases of the junction unmatched. Germline lookup yields CDR1 SQVTM and CDR2 ANQGSEA. The CDR3 is 13 amino acids. The CDR3 sequence is CSVGTGMNTEAFF. CDR3 nucleotide sequence: TGCAGCGTGGGGACAGGGATGAACACTGAAGCTTTCTTT.

This clonotype has just a few counts. The chain employs TRBV4-2 and TRBJ2-2; 10 bases match TRBD2. The J segment lost 6 bases and the V segment lost 0 bases, leaving 4 bases of the junction unmatched. The CDR3 spans 16 residues. Germline CDR1 LGHNA, CDR2 YNFKEQ. The CDR3 DNA sequence: TGTGCCAGCAGCCAAGAAGCTAGCGGGGGTGCCGGGGAGCTGTTTTTT. This gives the protein CASSQEASGGAGELFF.

The sample holds many counts of this clonotype. V is TRBV5-5 and J is TRBJ2-1; the match to TRBD1 covers 7 bases. The J segment lost 2 bases and the V segment lost 1 base, leaving 3 bases of the junction unmatched. The CDR3 runs 15 residues. From germline, CDR1 is SGHKS and CDR2 YYEKEE (reference sequence). The CDR3 DNA reads as TGTGCCAGCAGCTTGAACCAGGGGGCCTACAATGAGCAGTTCTTC. This translates into CASSLNQGAYNEQFF.

In its sample, this clonotype was seen a few times. V usage is TRBV7-9 and J usage is TRBJ2-1; D unclear. CDR3 length equals 13 residues. Germline CDR1 SEHNR, CDR2 FQNEAQ (reference sequence). Trimming shortened V by 1 base and J by 8 bases, and 9 bases separated the two germline ends. The CDR3 region is CASSLENPDEQFF. The CDR3 DNA sequence: TGTGCCAGCAGCTTAGAAAACCCCGATGAGCAGTTCTTC.

The V call is TRBV3-1, the J call TRBJ2-1, with 10 nucleotides matching TRBD2. The CDR3 has 15 residues. Germline assignment: CDR1 LGHDT and CDR2 YNNKEL (reference sequence). V shed 1 base, J shed 7 bases, and the junction held 4 bases outside the gene matches. CDR3 DNA: TGTGCCAGCAGCCAAGGGCTAGCGGGAGCAAATGAGCAGTTCTTC. Residues: CASSQGLAGANEQFF.

This clonotype was picked up a small number of times. The rearrangement joins TRBV2 to TRBJ2-3; D is possibly TRBD1 (6 bases). V dropped 8 bases and J dropped 10 bases, with 16 bases sitting between them. Germline V gene sequence: CDR1 SNHLY, CDR2 FYNNEI. CDR3 length: 12 residues. CDR3 sequence: CASAGLGQPQYF. The CDR3 bases are TGTGCCAGCGCTGGGCTTGGACAGCCGCAGTATTTT.

This clonotype turned up a few times. The genes are TRBV6-1 and TRBJ2-1; TRBD2 agrees at 16 bases. V was pared by 5 bases and J by 4 bases, with 5 bases of the junction left unmatched. Germline V CDR1 and CDR2: MNHNS, SASEGT. This CDR3 spans 17 amino acids. DNA for the CDR3: TGTGCCAGCAGTACCGGGACTAGCGGGGGGGCTTACAATGAGCAGTTCTTC. Protein: CASSTGTSGGAYNEQFF.

This clonotype was observed at least ten times. The chain uses TRBV4-3 and TRBJ2-4; TRBD2 matches at 7 bases. The germline gives CDR1 LGHNA, CDR2 YSLEER. The V segment lost 4 bases and the J segment 8 bases; nucleotides outside the gene matches: 14. This CDR3 spans 16 amino acids. The CDR3 is CASSRSLAAERDIQYF. CDR3 bases: TGCGCCAGCAGCCGGTCGCTAGCGGCGGAGAGGGACATTCAGTACTTC.

The gene calls are TRBV10-3 and TRBJ2-2; D gene unclear. Germline CDR1 ENHRY, CDR2 SYGVKD. Trimming took 4 bases from V and 2 from J, leaving 8 bases between them. The CDR3 spans 14 residues. The CDR3 is CAISGGANTGELFF. The CDR3 DNA is TGTGCCATCAGTGGCGGTGCCAACACCGGGGAGCTGTTTTTT.

This rearrangement joins TRBV20-1 to TRBJ2-7; 10 bases are shared with TRBD2. The germline V gene encodes CDR1 DFQATT and CDR2 SNEGSKA (reference sequence). The CDR3 contains 14 residues. The V gene end was trimmed by 3 bases and the J gene end by 9 bases; junction bases not matched to a gene: 11. CDR3 sequence (DNA): TGCAGTGCTAGCCCTAGCGGGGGTGCTACGTGGCAGTACTTC. This gives the protein CSASPSGGATWQYF.

This clonotype has just a few counts. J is TRBJ2-6 and V is TRBV5-1; TRBD2 might be the D (6 bases). The CDR3 sequence is 14 residues long. V dropped 7 bases and J dropped 0 bases, with 8 bases sitting between them. In germline, CDR1 is SGHRS, CDR2 YFSETQ. In DNA, the CDR3 is TGCGCCAGCGGGGGGAGCTCTGGGGCCAACGTCCTGACTTTC. It specifies CASGGSSGANVLTF.

The V call is TRBV6-2 or TRBV6-3, the J call TRBJ1-1, with D possibly matching TRBD1 (6 bases). The CDR3 is made up of 14 amino acids. Deletions cut 7 bases from V and 5 bases from J, with 17 bases between. In germline, CDR1 is MNHEY, CDR2 SVGEGT. For the CDR3, the DNA is TGTGCCAGCAATAGACCAGGGGTGGGGACTGAAGCTTTCTTT. This sequence encodes CASNRPGVGTEAFF.

This clonotype occurred many times. The chain uses TRBV20-1 and TRBJ2-4; a possible D gene is TRBD1 (6 bases). The CDR3 has 18 residues. Germline V gives CDR1 DFQATT, CDR2 SNEGSKA (reference sequence). The V and J ends lost 3 bases and 0 bases respectively, with 21 bases between them. The CDR3 DNA reads TGCAGTGCTAGGGGAAGGGCAGGGGCCCCGATAGCCAAAAACATTCAGTACTTC. This sequence encodes CSARGRAGAPIAKNIQYF.

The chain recombines TRBV20-1 with TRBJ2-1; weak D call: TRBD1 (6 bases). Trimming cost V 0 bases and J 3 bases, with 15 bases left between them. This CDR3 has 16 residues. In germline, CDR1 is DFQATT, CDR2 SNEGSKA (reference sequence). This chain's CDR3 is CSARDPGELHYNEQFF. The CDR3 bases are TGCAGTGCTAGAGATCCAGGGGAGTTGCACTACAATGAGCAGTTCTTC.

This chain links TRBV20-1 with TRBJ2-3; D is possibly TRBD2 (5 bases). The length of the CDR3 is 19 residues. Germline CDR1 and CDR2: DFQATT and SNEGSKA (reference sequence). Trimming pared 3 bases from V and 4 bases from J, leaving 29 bases between. The DNA of the CDR3 is TGCAGTGCTAGGATCAACGGAAAACCCGGGCCCCTGGGAGCAGATACGCAGTATTTT. Residues: CSARINGKPGPLGADTQYF.

At least ten counts were recorded for this clonotype. V and J are TRBV4-3 and TRBJ2-7, with D unclear. Trimming removed 0 bases at V and 5 bases at J, with 14 bases between. The CDR3 is made up of 15 amino acids. Looked up from germline, CDR1 is LGHNA and CDR2 is YSLEER. Here the CDR3 DNA reads TGCGCCAGCAGCCAAGATTTCCTAGGTTCCAACGAGCAGTACTTC. Its protein is CASSQDFLGSNEQYF.

At least ten counts were recorded for this clonotype. This chain uses TRBV7-9 with TRBJ2-7; 7 nucleotides align to TRBD1. Trimming at V came to 6 bases and at J to 3 bases, leaving 5 bases not matched to a gene. The germline gives CDR1 SEHNR, CDR2 FQNEAQ (reference sequence). The CDR3 totals 13 residues. The CDR3: CASSYRGFYEQYF. For the CDR3, the DNA is TGTGCCAGCAGTTACAGGGGTTTCTACGAGCAGTACTTC.

This clonotype was seen more than once but under ten times. V and J are TRBV20-1 and TRBJ2-1; no clear D. V lost 2 bases and J 10 bases, leaving 9 bases between the germline ends. Germline lookup yields CDR1 DFQATT and CDR2 SNEGSKA (reference sequence). The CDR3 is 11 amino acids. Here the CDR3 DNA reads TGCAGTGCTAGATACGGCTACGAGCAGTTCTTC. Amino acids: CSARYGYEQFF.

This clonotype was observed a handful of times. The chain carries TRBV20-1 and TRBJ2-7, with D perhaps TRBD1 or TRBD2 (5 bases each). The CDR3 spans 13 residues. CDR1 and CDR2 from the germline V gene are DFQATT and SNEGSKA (reference sequence). Trimming shortened V by 5 bases and J by 3 bases, and 14 bases separated the two germline ends. CDR3 protein: CSAGDGVDYEQYF. The CDR3, as DNA: TGCAGTGCTGGGGACGGGGTAGACTACGAGCAGTACTTC.

This clonotype occurred many times. The J gene is TRBJ1-3, the V gene TRBV9; D is perhaps TRBD1 (5 bases). V gave up 3 bases and J gave up 0 bases, with 13 bases separating them. CDR1 is SGDLS and CDR2 is YYNGEE in the germline V gene. CDR3 length: 16 residues. The CDR3 loop is CASSGLTASSGNTIYF. The DNA for the CDR3 is TGTGCCAGCAGCGGCCTGACAGCCAGCTCTGGAAACACCATATATTTT.

This clonotype was seen a few times. The CDR3 DNA reads as TGTGCCAGCAGCTCCGCGGTCGCCTACGAGCAGTACTTC. Its translation: CASSSAVAYEQYF. The gene calls are TRBV7-9 and TRBJ2-7; D remains ambiguous. CDR3 length: 13 residues. Germline CDR1 reads SEHNR; CDR2 reads FQNEAQ (reference sequence). V lost 4 bases and J lost 2, with 9 bases in between.

This clonotype was seen repeatedly, ten times or more. This chain links TRBV12-3 or TRBV12-4 with TRBJ1-2; D call uncertain. Trimming cost V 4 bases and J 4 bases, with 13 bases left between them. This CDR3 contains 14 residues. The CDR3: CASSSPDALYGYTF. The CDR3 DNA reads as TGTGCCAGCAGTTCCCCGGATGCTCTCTATGGCTACACCTTC.

This clonotype was seen a few times. This chain links TRBV6-1 with TRBJ2-3; a weak D match, TRBD2 (5 bases). In germline, CDR1 is MNHNS, CDR2 SASEGT. The CDR3 runs to 15 residues. The CDR3 loop is CASSRLADDTDTQYF. DNA of the CDR3: TGTGCAAGTTCCAGGCTAGCAGACGACACAGATACGCAGTATTTT.

V is TRBV7-3 and J is TRBJ2-1, with 11 nucleotides matching TRBD2. The V gene end was trimmed by 4 bases and the J gene end by 4 bases; junction bases not matched to a gene: 9. The CDR3 extends over 17 amino acids. Germline V gene sequence: CDR1 SGHTA, CDR2 FQGTGA. The DNA for the CDR3 is TGTGCCAGCAGCTCCCTCGGGGCTAGCGGGGGGTACAATGAGCAGTTCTTC. As protein: CASSSLGASGGYNEQFF.

This clonotype was seen a handful of times. This chain links TRBV6-6 with TRBJ2-7; no clear D. With 5 bases removed from V and 2 bases from J, the gap between germline ends came to 10 bases. Looked up from germline, CDR1 is MNHNY and CDR2 is SVGAGI (reference sequence). CDR3 length: 13 residues. DNA for the CDR3: TGTGCCAGCAGTGACTTCCAGACCTACGAGCAGTACTTC. As protein: CASSDFQTYEQYF.

V and J are TRBV15 and TRBJ2-7; 7 bases align to TRBD1. Germline trimming cut 3 bases from V and 4 bases from J; bases unmatched to any gene: 6. Germline CDR1 LNHNV, CDR2 YYDKDF (reference sequence). This CDR3 has 14 amino acids. CDR3 sequence (DNA): TGTGCCACCAGCAGTGACAGGGTGGCGTACGAGCAGTACTTC. Translating gives CATSSDRVAYEQYF.